These 20 T cell receptor beta chains came from one sample sequenced in a study of blood T cell repertoires in COVID-19. Assay: immunoSEQ multiplex PCR; the TCRdb copy retains only in-frame clones and omits some. The sample has roughly 250,000 clones, around 89% seen once. The source material was peripheral blood. These receptors all come from a woman aged 40 to 55 who had recovered from COVID-19.

This clone was detected once. V and J are TRBV18 and TRBJ1-2; 7 bases match TRBD1. The J segment lost 2 bases and the V segment lost 4 bases, leaving 4 bases of the junction unmatched. CDR3 length equals 14 residues. Germline CDR1 KGHSH, CDR2 LQKENI. In DNA, the CDR3 is TGTGCCAGCTCACTAGACAGGGCCAACTATGGCTACACCTTC. Translated: CASSLDRANYGYTF.

This chain connects TRBV3-1 (or the pseudogene TRBV3-2) to TRBJ2-6; TRBD1 matches 8 bases. CDR1 is LGHDT and CDR2 is YNNKEL in the germline V gene (reference sequence). The CDR3 is 20 residues long. J gave up 2 bases and V 0 bases, and 12 bases lay outside the gene matches. Here the CDR3 DNA reads TGTGCCAGCAGCCAAGATTGGGGAAGACAGGGGCCGACTGGGGCCAACGTCCTGACTTTC. Residues: CASSQDWGRQGPTGANVLTF.

The rearrangement joins TRBV24-1 to TRBJ1-2, with a weak D call TRBD1 (6 bases). Germline V gives CDR1 KGHDR, CDR2 SFDVKD. CDR3 length: 15 residues. V lost 3 bases and J lost 7, with 17 bases in between. CDR3 in amino acids: CATSDPQGSMGGYTF. The DNA of the CDR3 is TGTGCCACCAGTGATCCCCAGGGGTCCATGGGTGGCTACACCTTC.

The chain employs TRBV19 and TRBJ2-7; TRBD2 matches 12 bases. The germline V gene encodes CDR1 LNHDA and CDR2 SQIVND (reference sequence). The V segment lost 5 bases and the J segment 3 bases; nucleotides outside the gene matches: 17. The CDR3 totals 19 residues. CDR3 amino acids: CASSPSGLAGRGPLYEQYF. The CDR3, as DNA: TGTGCCAGTAGTCCCTCCGGACTAGCGGGACGGGGTCCCCTCTACGAGCAGTACTTC.

The chain combines TRBV27 with TRBJ1-5; perhaps TRBD1 as D (5 bases). V was shortened by 11 bases and J by 4 bases, with 18 bases between the two germline ends. There are 14 residues in the CDR3. Germline CDR1 reads MNHEY; CDR2 reads SMNVEV (reference sequence). Here the CDR3 DNA reads TGTGCCGCCGGGTCAAGGGGTCTAAATCAGCCCCAGCATTTT. Translating gives CAAGSRGLNQPQHF.

The DNA for the CDR3 is TGTGCCAGCAGCCCCAGACTAGCGGGAGGGCCGGGGGAGACCCAGTACTTC. It codes for CASSPRLAGGPGETQYF. This rearrangement joins TRBV7-2 to TRBJ2-5, with TRBD2 matching over 14 bases. CDR3 length: 17 residues. Germline CDR1 reads SGHTA; CDR2 reads FQGNSA. The V and J ends lost 5 bases and 5 bases, in that order; junction bases with no gene match: 10.

This clone was seen ten or more times. The chain has TRBV6-4 and TRBJ2-1; 12 bases are shared with TRBD2. CDR1 MRHNA and CDR2 SNTAGT come from the germline V gene. CDR3 length: 15 amino acids. V lost 2 bases and J lost 4; bases outside the gene matches: 0. CDR3 in amino acids: CASSDGTSGYNEQFF. For the CDR3, the DNA is TGTGCCAGCAGTGACGGGACTAGCGGGTACAATGAGCAGTTCTTC.

In its sample, this clone was seen once. The chain joins TRBV5-1 to TRBJ2-3; 8 bases are shared with TRBD2. The CDR3 is 16 residues long. The junction had 9 bases not matched to a gene; V was cut back by 3 bases and J by 3 bases. In germline, CDR1 is SGHRS, CDR2 YFSETQ. CDR3 DNA: TGCGCCAGCAGCTCCACCAGCGGGAGTGGTACAGATACGCAGTATTTT. Translating it yields CASSSTSGSGTDTQYF. Together with reference TRBV5-1 and TRBJ2-3, the CDR3 gives the full variable domain: KAGVTQTPRYLIKTRGQQVTLSCSPISGHRSVSWYQQTPGQGLQFLFEYFSETQRNKGNFPGRFSGRQFSNSRSEMNVSTLELGDSALYLCASSSTSGSGTDTQYFGPGTRLTVL.

The gene calls are TRBV25-1 and TRBJ2-5, with 12 nucleotides matching TRBD2. Trimming at V came to 1 base and at J to 1 base, leaving 4 bases not matched to a gene. Looked up from germline, CDR1 is MGHDK and CDR2 is SYGVNS. The CDR3 covers 17 residues. The CDR3 here is CASSEWGGLAGQETQYF. In nucleotides, the CDR3 is TGTGCCAGCAGTGAATGGGGGGGACTAGCGGGCCAAGAGACCCAGTACTTC.

The J gene is TRBJ1-1, the V gene TRBV2, with 9 bases aligning to TRBD1. V shed 5 bases, J shed 11 bases, and the junction held 6 bases outside the gene matches. Germline V gene sequence: CDR1 SNHLY, CDR2 FYNNEI. The CDR3 sequence is 12 residues long. As DNA, the CDR3 is TGTGCCAGCAGTCTTGGACAGGGGATGGCTTTCTTT. Protein: CASSLGQGMAFF.

This chain links TRBV28 with TRBJ2-1; 8 nucleotides agree with TRBD2. This CDR3 comprises 14 residues. Germline lookup yields CDR1 MDHEN and CDR2 SYDVKM. Trimming took 5 bases from V and 10 from J; bases not matched to a gene: 10. For the CDR3, the DNA is TGTGCCAGCAGTCTCCCAGGACTAGCAGGGGAGCAGTTCTTC. It encodes CASSLPGLAGEQFF.

J is TRBJ2-7 and V is TRBV15; no clear D. V was shortened by 3 bases and J by 2 bases, with 5 bases between the two germline ends. Germline values: CDR1 LNHNV, CDR2 YYDKDF (reference sequence). The CDR3 loop spans 12 amino acids. Here the CDR3 DNA reads TGTGCCACCAGCAGCTCTCCCTACGAGCAGTACTTC. This sequence encodes CATSSSPYEQYF.

The J gene is TRBJ2-5, the V gene TRBV9; weak D call: TRBD2 (6 bases). V lost 3 bases to trimming and J lost 9 bases, with 18 bases between them. CDR1 and CDR2 from the germline V gene are SGDLS and YYNGEE. The CDR3 spans 14 residues. In DNA, the CDR3 is TGTGCCAGCAGCGGCGGGGACCGAGGAGGACCCCAGTACTTC. Its translation is CASSGGDRGGPQYF.

V gene TRBV12-3 or TRBV12-4 combines with J gene TRBJ1-2; TRBD1 matches at 9 bases. The trim removed 6 bases at V and 5 bases at J, leaving 1 base unmatched. There are 12 residues in the CDR3. CDR3 nucleotide sequence: TGTGCCAGCAGGACAGGGGGGTATGGCTACACCTTC. Translated, it gives CASRTGGYGYTF.

In its sample, this clone was seen a few times. This chain connects TRBV6-2 or TRBV6-3 to TRBJ2-1; maybe TRBD2 (6 bases). CDR1 is MNHEY and CDR2 is SVGEGT in the germline V gene. With 0 bases removed from V and 15 bases from J, the gap between germline ends came to 15 bases. The CDR3 has 13 residues. The CDR3 is CASSYSSAGRLFF. In DNA form, the CDR3 reads TGTGCCAGCAGTTACTCTTCGGCAGGGAGGCTGTTCTTC.

This chain uses TRBV19 with TRBJ1-2; possible D gene TRBD1, 5 bases. V was shortened by 5 bases and J by 6 bases, with 28 bases between the two germline ends. The V gene's germline CDR1 is LNHDA and CDR2 SQIVND (reference sequence). The CDR3 contains 18 residues. CDR3 sequence: CASSAVAVGLAGTNGYTF. The CDR3 DNA is TGTGCCAGTAGTGCCGTGGCCGTGGGTCTCGCCGGGACTAATGGCTACACCTTC.

The genes are TRBV3-1 (or the pseudogene TRBV3-2) and TRBJ2-7, with D possibly TRBD1 on 5 matching bases. Germline V CDR1 and CDR2: LGHDT, YNNKEL (reference sequence). Trimming removed 1 base from V and 2 bases from J, with 9 bases in between. This CDR3 is 14 amino acids long. DNA for the CDR3: TGTGCCAGCAGCCAAGTTTCAGGGCCCTACGAGCAGTACTTC. Translating gives CASSQVSGPYEQYF.

The table lists this clone with a count of one. V is TRBV6-2 or TRBV6-3 and J is TRBJ1-1; 7 bases are shared with TRBD1. The CDR3 is 14 residues long. V shed 6 bases, J shed 4 bases, and the junction held 8 bases outside the gene matches. Germline-derived CDR1 and CDR2 are MNHEY and SVGEGT. The CDR3 DNA reads as TGTGCCAGCAGCACTCCCAGGGGGGCCACTGAAGCTTTCTTT. This sequence encodes CASSTPRGATEAFF.

A single count supports this clone. The chain has TRBV4-3 and TRBJ1-6; TRBD1 might be the D (6 bases). Germline CDR1 LGHNA, CDR2 YSLEER. With 1 base removed from V and 5 bases from J, the gap between germline ends came to 9 bases. This CDR3 region has 15 residues. The CDR3 DNA reads as TGCGCCAGCAGCCAAGTGGCAGGGGATAATTCACCCCTCCACTTT. Translating it yields CASSQVAGDNSPLHF.

The chain recombines TRBV15 with TRBJ2-1; TRBD2 matches at 7 bases. With V trimmed by 0 bases and J by 6 bases, 8 bases remained unmatched. The CDR3 runs to 16 residues. Germline-derived CDR1 and CDR2 are LNHNV and YYDKDF (reference sequence). The DNA for the CDR3 is TGTGCCACCAGCAGAGATCGTGGCGGGAGTGGCAATGAGCAGTTCTTC. Its translation: CATSRDRGGSGNEQFF.